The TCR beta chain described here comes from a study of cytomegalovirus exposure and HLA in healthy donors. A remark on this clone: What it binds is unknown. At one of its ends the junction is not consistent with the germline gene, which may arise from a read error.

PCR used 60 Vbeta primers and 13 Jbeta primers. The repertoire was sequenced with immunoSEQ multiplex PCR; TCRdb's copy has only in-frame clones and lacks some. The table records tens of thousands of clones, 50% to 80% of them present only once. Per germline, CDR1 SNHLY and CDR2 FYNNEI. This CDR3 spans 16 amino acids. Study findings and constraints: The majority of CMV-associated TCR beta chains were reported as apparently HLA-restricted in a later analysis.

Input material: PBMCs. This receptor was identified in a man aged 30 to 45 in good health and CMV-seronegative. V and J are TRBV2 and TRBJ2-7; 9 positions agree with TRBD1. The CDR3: CASRDTWTGASSEQYF. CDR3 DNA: TGTGCCAGCAGGGACACGTGGACAGGGGCGTCCTCCGAGCAGTACTTC.